This T cell receptor (beta chain) was obtained from a study of cytomegalovirus exposure and HLA in healthy donors. The PCR ran on 60 Vbeta and 13 Jbeta primers. Repertoires were generated with immunoSEQ multiplex PCR, while TCRdb's copy carries only in-frame clones and drops some. This sample carries some 65,000 clones, roughly 70% of them seen once, and the ten largest clones take around 25%. Sequencing input: PBMCs. The origin of this receptor is a man between 50 and 59 years old in good health and CMV-seropositive.

The CDR3, as DNA: TGTGCCAGCAAACCCGCCCAGGGGGCTGGGACTGAAGCTTTCTTT. Translated: CASKPAQGAGTEAFF. V and J are TRBV27 and TRBJ1-1; TRBD1 agrees at 8 bases. Trimming at V came to 7 bases and at J to 5 bases, leaving 12 bases not matched to a gene. Looked up from germline, CDR1 is MNHEY and CDR2 is SMNVEV (reference sequence). CDR3 length: 15 residues.